The 20 T cell receptor beta chains below all came from one sample that was sequenced in a study of blood T cell repertoires in COVID-19. Repertoires were generated with immunoSEQ multiplex PCR, while TCRdb's copy carries only in-frame clones and drops some. The sample yields about 120,000 clones, less than 75% seen once. Sequenced sample: peripheral blood. Receptor source: a human donor with acute or convalescent COVID-19. The donor label of this sample is uncertain.

This clone has more than one count but fewer than ten. V and J are TRBV18 and TRBJ1-6; no clear D. Looked up from germline, CDR1 is KGHSH and CDR2 is LQKENI. The CDR3 runs to 15 residues. V was shortened by 3 bases and J by 6 bases, with 12 bases between the two germline ends. The CDR3 nucleotides are TGTGCCAGCTCACCGGCGGCGGCCTCTAATTCACCCCTCCACTTT. It is translated as CASSPAAASNSPLHF.

This chain links TRBV30 with TRBJ2-1, with 9 positions matching TRBD2. J was trimmed by 4 bases and V by 1 base; bases with no gene match: 5. From germline, CDR1 is GTSNPN and CDR2 SVGIG (reference sequence). This CDR3 is built from 15 residues. This CDR3 is CAWSADLAGYNEQFF. The CDR3 region has the DNA TGTGCCTGGAGTGCGGACCTAGCGGGGTACAATGAGCAGTTCTTC. Filled out from reference TRBV30 and TRBJ2-1, the complete variable domain reads SQTIHQWPATLVQPVGSPLSLECTVEGTSNPNLYWYRQAAGRGLQLLFYSVGIGQISSEVPQNLSASRPQDRQFILSSKKLLLSDSGFYLCAWSADLAGYNEQFFGPGTRLTVL.

This clone was observed once. CDR3 bases: TGTGCCAGCAGCCCGCAGGGCAGTGAGTATGGCTACACCTTC. Translation gives CASSPQGSEYGYTF. This sequence joins TRBV7-2 and TRBJ1-2, with a weak D call TRBD1 (5 bases). This CDR3 spans 14 amino acids. Trimming removed 5 bases from V and 5 bases from J, with 15 bases in between. Germline CDR1 reads SGHTA; CDR2 reads FQGNSA.

Written as DNA, the CDR3 is TGCGCCAGCAGCTGGCTGGGGACACAACAAGAGACCCAGTACTTC. Translating it yields CASSWLGTQQETQYF. The J gene is TRBJ2-5, the V gene TRBV5-1; D is perhaps TRBD1 (6 bases). CDR3 length: 15 amino acids. Trimming stripped 3 bases from V and 2 bases from J, with 14 bases between. Germline V CDR1 and CDR2: SGHRS, YFSETQ. Full variable domain (outside the CDR3, taken from reference TRBV5-1 and TRBJ2-5): KAGVTQTPRYLIKTRGQQVTLSCSPISGHRSVSWYQQTPGQGLQFLFEYFSETQRNKGNFPGRFSGRQFSNSRSEMNVSTLELGDSALYLCASSWLGTQQETQYFGPGTRLLVL.

The J gene is TRBJ2-5, the V gene TRBV3-1 (or the pseudogene TRBV3-2), with 7 positions matching TRBD1. V was clipped by 2 bases and J by 5 bases; unmatched bases: 8. Per germline, CDR1 LGHDT and CDR2 YNNKEL (reference sequence). This CDR3 is built from 15 residues. CDR3 region: CASSQQTGFRETQYF. CDR3 in DNA: TGTGCCAGCAGCCAACAGACAGGGTTTCGGGAGACCCAGTACTTC.

The J gene is TRBJ2-1, the V gene TRBV10-2; 8 bases agree with TRBD1. Germline V gene lookup returns CDR1 WSHSY and CDR2 SAAADI. Trimming removed 6 bases from V and 4 bases from J; junction bases left unmatched: 8. The CDR3 extends over 15 amino acids. The CDR3 reads CASSEQGERYNEQFF. The DNA of the CDR3 is TGCGCCAGCAGCGAACAGGGGGAAAGGTACAATGAGCAGTTCTTC.

This clone turned up a few times. This chain joins TRBV19 and TRBJ1-5; D is perhaps TRBD1 (6 bases). Germline V CDR1 and CDR2: LNHDA, SQIVND (reference sequence). The CDR3 covers 16 residues. The V gene lost 3 bases and the J gene lost 2 bases, with 14 bases spanning the gap. Here the CDR3 reads CASSIWGTSGNQPQHF. The CDR3 region has the DNA TGTGCCAGTAGTATCTGGGGGACATCGGGCAATCAGCCCCAGCATTTT.

This clone has only a few counts. This sequence joins TRBV24-1 and TRBJ1-4; TRBD1 might be the D (5 bases). Between the trimmed V and J ends, which lost 9 bases and 6 bases, there was a span of 16 bases. The CDR3 is 14 residues long. CDR1 and CDR2 from the germline V gene are KGHDR and SFDVKD. CDR3 nucleotide sequence: TGTGCCACCCTGGGGGGTTTGAGGGATGAAAAACTGTTTTTT. It encodes CATLGGLRDEKLFF.

This sequence joins TRBV19 and TRBJ2-2; tentatively, D is TRBD2 (6 bases). With 4 bases removed from V and 0 bases from J, the gap between germline ends came to 9 bases. The CDR3 has 15 amino acids. The germline V gene has CDR1 LNHDA and CDR2 SQIVND (reference sequence). The DNA for the CDR3 is TGTGCCAGTAGTAGGGGGGACTCGAACACCGGGGAGCTGTTTTTT. It encodes CASSRGDSNTGELFF. Full variable domain (remainder filled in from reference TRBV19 and TRBJ2-2): DGGITQSPKYLFRKEGQNVTLSCEQNLNHDAMYWYRQDPGQGLRLIYYSQIVNDFQKGDIAEGYSVSREKKESFPLTVTSAQKNPTAFYLCASSRGDSNTGELFFGEGSRLTVL.

This CDR3 reads CATSRERIRDRGSTGELFF. CDR3 nucleotides: TGTGCCACCAGCAGAGAGCGGATTAGGGACAGGGGCTCCACCGGGGAGCTGTTTTTT. This chain uses TRBV15 with TRBJ2-2; TRBD1 aligns across 10 bases. The CDR3 is made up of 19 amino acids. With V trimmed by 0 bases and J by 4 bases, 11 bases remained unmatched. Per germline, CDR1 LNHNV and CDR2 YYDKDF (reference sequence). Supplemented by reference TRBV15 and TRBJ2-2, the full variable domain reads DAMVIQNPRYQVTQFGKPVTLSCSQTLNHNVMYWYQQKSSQAPKLLFHYYDKDFNNEADTPDNFQSRRPNTSFCFLDIRSPGLGDTAMYLCATSRERIRDRGSTGELFFGEGSRLTVL.

This clone was recorded a few times. This rearrangement joins TRBV12-3 or TRBV12-4 to TRBJ2-5, with TRBD1 matching 11 bases. The CDR3 runs 13 residues. The V gene end was trimmed by 6 bases and the J gene end by 5 bases; junction bases not matched to a gene: 2. DNA for the CDR3: TGTGCCAGCAGGGACAGGGGGCCGGAGACCCAGTACTTC. Translating it yields CASRDRGPETQYF.

As DNA, the CDR3 is TGTGCCAGCAGTTTATACGGCTACAATGAGCAGTTCTTC. This translates into CASSLYGYNEQFF. The chain recombines TRBV27 with TRBJ2-1, with unresolved D. CDR1 and CDR2 from the germline V gene are MNHEY and SMNVEV (reference sequence). V lost 1 base, J lost 3 bases, and 4 bases lay in between. This CDR3 contains 13 residues.

The V call is TRBV6-5, the J call TRBJ2-7, with D hard to call. The germline gives CDR1 MNHEY, CDR2 SVGAGI. The V end was cut by 5 bases, the J end by 3 bases, with 11 bases between. The CDR3 runs to 13 residues. For the CDR3, the DNA is TGTGCCAGCAGTACAAGACATTTCTACGAGCAGTACGTC. Encoded protein: CASSTRHFYEQYV.

The rearrangement joins TRBV19 to TRBJ2-7; perhaps TRBD1 as D (5 bases). V dropped 0 bases and J dropped 5 bases, with 14 bases sitting between them. The CDR3 is made up of 15 amino acids. CDR1 and CDR2 (germline): LNHDA, SQIVND (reference sequence). The CDR3 DNA sequence: TGTGCCAGTAGTATAGATAGCAGGGCCTTCCACGAGCAGTACGTC. It encodes CASSIDSRAFHEQYV.

The chain carries TRBV6-5 and TRBJ2-1; D may be TRBD1 (6 bases). This CDR3 region has 14 residues. Germline values: CDR1 MNHEY, CDR2 SVGAGI. V lost 9 bases, J lost 5 bases, and 17 bases lay in between. The CDR3 sequence: CASNRDFGNNEQFF. CDR3 coding DNA: TGTGCCAGTAACAGGGATTTCGGTAACAATGAGCAGTTCTTC.

The gene calls are TRBV3-1 (or the pseudogene TRBV3-2) and TRBJ1-1, with a possible D match to TRBD1 (5 bases). The germline V gene encodes CDR1 LGHDT and CDR2 YNNKEL (reference sequence). The CDR3 has 12 amino acids. V lost 0 bases and J 10 bases, leaving 9 bases between the germline ends. The CDR3 DNA sequence: TGTGCCAGCAGCCAAGATAAAGGGGTAGCTTTCTTT. Protein: CASSQDKGVAFF.

The chain couples TRBV27 to TRBJ1-6, with D possibly TRBD1 on 5 matching bases. The CDR3 extends over 15 amino acids. V shed 6 bases and J shed 5 bases, with 14 bases lying between them. CDR1 and CDR2 (germline): MNHEY, SMNVEV (reference sequence). The CDR3 DNA sequence: TGTGCCAGCAGGCTCGGCGGGGCAGATAATTCACCCCTCCACTTT. Its protein product is CASRLGGADNSPLHF.

The chain combines TRBV4-2 with TRBJ1-2; D possibly corresponds to TRBD1 (5 bases). The germline V gene has CDR1 LGHNA and CDR2 YNFKEQ. V lost 0 bases, J lost 11 bases, and 16 bases lay in between. This CDR3 is built from 14 residues. As DNA, the CDR3 is TGTGCCAGCAGCCAAGAAACAGGACGGCTATCTTACACCTTC. Its protein product is CASSQETGRLSYTF.

The chain combines TRBV6-5 with TRBJ1-1; the D is unclear. The CDR3 is 13 residues long. Trimming took off 8 bases at V and 4 bases at J, with 14 bases between the two ends. The V gene's germline CDR1 is MNHEY and CDR2 SVGAGI. CDR3 region: CASVKRQSTEAFF. DNA for the CDR3: TGTGCCAGCGTGAAGCGCCAAAGCACTGAAGCTTTCTTT.

This chain connects TRBV24-1 to TRBJ2-3, with TRBD1 identical over 10 bases. V lost 3 bases and J lost 1; bases outside the gene matches: 0. Germline CDR1 is KGHDR and CDR2 is SFDVKD. The CDR3 has 15 residues. CDR3 sequence (DNA): TGTGCCACCAGTGATGACAGGGGGCGCACAGATACGCAGTATTTT. The encoded protein is CATSDDRGRTDTQYF.